This entry lists 3 T cell receptor beta chains sequenced from one sample in a study of identical twins. One entry per CDR3 protein results from TCRdb running MiXCR on the 5' RACE reads. The table includes about 900,000 distinct CDR3 sequences, roughly 12% detected once. A further study also used this sample, focusing on yellow fever vaccine responses in identical twins.

Material: PBMCs. These receptors were taken from a woman younger than 35 in good health.

The table lists this clonotype with a few counts. The gene calls are TRBV6-2 or TRBV6-3 and TRBJ2-3, with 8 bases that match TRBD2. This CDR3 contains 19 residues. V lost 0 bases, J lost 0 bases, and 11 bases stayed unmatched. CDR1 MNHEY and CDR2 SVGEGT come from the germline V gene. The CDR3 reads CASSYSSGLAETSTDTQYF. CDR3 sequence (DNA): TGTGCCAGCAGTTACTCAAGCGGACTAGCTGAGACTAGCACAGATACGCAGTATTTT.

A few counts support this clonotype. CDR3 in DNA: TGCAGCGTTGAAGATGGGTGGGACTTAGCCAAAAACATTCAGTACTTC. This encodes CSVEDGWDLAKNIQYF. J is TRBJ2-4 and V is TRBV29-1; perhaps TRBD2 as D (6 bases). The CDR3 runs 16 residues. V lost 0 bases and J lost 0, with 12 bases in between. In germline, CDR1 is SQVTM, CDR2 ANQGSEA.

This chain joins TRBV24-1 and TRBJ2-1; D is perhaps TRBD1 (5 bases). Deletions cut 3 bases from V and 0 bases from J, with 8 bases between. Germline-derived CDR1 and CDR2 are KGHDR and SFDVKD. The CDR3 length is 15 residues. The CDR3: CATSDPQGSYNEQFF. The CDR3 region has the DNA TGTGCCACCAGTGATCCCCAGGGCTCCTACAATGAGCAGTTCTTC.